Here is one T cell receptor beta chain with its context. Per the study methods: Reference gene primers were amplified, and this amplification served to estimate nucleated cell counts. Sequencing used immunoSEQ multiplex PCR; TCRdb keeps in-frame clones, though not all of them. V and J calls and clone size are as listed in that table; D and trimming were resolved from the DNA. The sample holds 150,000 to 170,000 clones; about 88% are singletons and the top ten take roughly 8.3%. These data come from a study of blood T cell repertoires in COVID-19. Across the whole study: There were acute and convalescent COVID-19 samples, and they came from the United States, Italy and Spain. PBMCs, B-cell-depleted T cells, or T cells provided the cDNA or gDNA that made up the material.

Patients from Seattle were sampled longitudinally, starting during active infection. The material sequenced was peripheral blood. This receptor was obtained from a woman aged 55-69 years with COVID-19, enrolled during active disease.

The CDR3 protein is CSVSHGGGNSPLHF. DNA of the CDR3: TGCAGCGTTTCCCACGGGGGAGGCAATTCACCCCTCCACTTT. The gene calls are TRBV29-1 and TRBJ1-6; D perhaps matches TRBD1 (5 bases). This CDR3 comprises 14 residues. The ends were cut back, 5 bases at V and 7 bases at J, with 15 bases in the middle. The germline V gene encodes CDR1 SQVTM and CDR2 ANQGSEA.